These 16 T cell receptor beta chains were sequenced from one sample in a study of T cell changes during pregnancy in multiple sclerosis. TCRdb's copy holds only in-frame clones and misses some; the assay was immunoSEQ multiplex PCR. The repertoire holds 75,000 to 95,000 clones, 93% seen once, with approximately 2.5% in the top ten. Here the sequenced sample was peripheral blood, taken in the second trimester of pregnancy. These receptor sequences come from a female donor with multiple sclerosis, enrolled in a pregnancy study.

This sequence joins TRBV2 and TRBJ2-7; TRBD1 aligns across 10 bases. Germline V gene lookup returns CDR1 SNHLY and CDR2 FYNNEI. The V segment lost 4 bases and the J segment 1 base; nucleotides outside the gene matches: 1. The CDR3 sequence is 14 residues long. CDR3: CASSAGQGSYEQYF. In DNA form, the CDR3 reads TGTGCCAGCAGTGCGGGACAGGGGTCCTACGAGCAGTACTTC.

The CDR3: CASSLSGGGESNEQFF. The CDR3 DNA reads as TGTGCCAGCAGTTTATCTGGCGGGGGGGAATCCAATGAGCAGTTCTTC. The chain combines TRBV28 with TRBJ2-1; 9 nucleotides line up with TRBD2. The CDR3 length is 16 residues. Trimming took 1 base from V and 6 from J; bases not matched to a gene: 7. The germline gives CDR1 MDHEN, CDR2 SYDVKM.

The chain combines TRBV5-4 with TRBJ1-2; perhaps TRBD1 as D (5 bases). This CDR3 has 12 amino acids. The ends were cut back, 0 bases at V and 6 bases at J, with 6 bases in the middle. Germline V gene data show CDR1 as SGHNT and CDR2 as YYREEE (reference sequence). The DNA for the CDR3 is TGTGCCAGCAGCTTGGGCAGGGATGGCTACACCTTC. Its translation: CASSLGRDGYTF.

This chain links TRBV2 with TRBJ1-5; 8 bases map to TRBD1. The CDR3 contains 14 residues. V was clipped by 7 bases and J by 5 bases; unmatched bases: 7. In germline, CDR1 is SNHLY, CDR2 FYNNEI. The CDR3 region is CASTTGVVDQPQHF. The DNA of the CDR3 is TGTGCCAGCACGACAGGGGTGGTTGATCAGCCCCAGCATTTT.

This clone was seen a handful of times. V gene TRBV30 combines with J gene TRBJ1-1; tentatively, D is TRBD1 (5 bases). Germline-derived CDR1 and CDR2 are GTSNPN and SVGIG (reference sequence). Trimming shortened V by 0 bases and J by 8 bases, and 13 bases separated the two germline ends. The CDR3 runs 13 residues. This CDR3 reads CAWSVAPQGEAFF. The CDR3 DNA follows: TGTGCCTGGAGTGTAGCACCCCAGGGAGAAGCTTTCTTT.

This clone was observed once. This chain joins TRBV15 and TRBJ1-6; 7 bases map to TRBD1. This CDR3 spans 16 amino acids. CDR1 and CDR2 from the germline V gene are LNHNV and YYDKDF (reference sequence). Trimming cost V 1 base and J 7 bases; bases outside gene matches: 7. The CDR3: CATSRGGGVKNSPLHF. The CDR3 nucleotides read TGTGCCACCAGCAGAGGAGGGGGCGTTAAGAATTCACCCCTCCACTTT.

The chain couples TRBV9 to TRBJ2-7, with TRBD1 as a possible D gene (5 bases). Per the germline V gene, CDR1 is SGDLS and CDR2 is YYNGEE. V lost 4 bases and J 0 bases, leaving 8 bases between the germline ends. The CDR3 has 13 amino acids. The DNA of the CDR3 is TGTGCCAGCAGCACAGGCGTCTCCTACGAGCAGTACTTC. This gives the protein CASSTGVSYEQYF.

The CDR3 DNA sequence: TGTGCCATCAGTGGGAGGGCAGGGGGGCAGCAAGAGACCCAGTACTTC. This translates into CAISGRAGGQQETQYF. The gene calls are TRBV10-3 and TRBJ2-5; TRBD1 might be the D (7 bases). This CDR3 has 16 residues. The V gene's germline CDR1 is ENHRY and CDR2 SYGVKD. The ends were cut back, 4 bases at V and 2 bases at J, with 17 bases in the middle.

The DNA of the CDR3 is TGTGCCAGCAGCTTATACAGGGTTACGACTAATGAAAAACTGTTTTTT. It is translated as CASSLYRVTTNEKLFF. V and J are TRBV7-2 and TRBJ1-4, with D tentatively TRBD1 (6 bases). This CDR3 is built from 16 residues. The germline CDR1 and CDR2 sequences are SGHTA and FQGNSA. Trimming took 2 bases from V and 2 from J, leaving 12 bases between them.

V usage is TRBV19 and J usage is TRBJ1-2, with 10 positions matching TRBD1. With V trimmed by 9 bases and J by 3 bases, 4 bases remained unmatched. Germline-derived CDR1 and CDR2 are LNHDA and SQIVND (reference sequence). The CDR3 has 13 amino acids. CDR3: CASAGTGDYGYTF. The CDR3 DNA is TGTGCCAGCGCCGGGACAGGGGACTATGGCTACACCTTC.

V usage is TRBV27 and J usage is TRBJ2-5; 10 bases map to TRBD2. Germline CDR1 reads MNHEY; CDR2 reads SMNVEV (reference sequence). This CDR3 spans 16 amino acids. V lost 4 bases, J lost 1 base, and 6 bases stayed unmatched. This CDR3 reads CASSSRSGGSQETQYF. CDR3 sequence (DNA): TGTGCCAGCAGTTCCCGTAGCGGGGGGAGCCAAGAGACCCAGTACTTC.

The gene calls are TRBV6-1 and TRBJ2-7; 9 bases map to TRBD2. The CDR3 totals 10 residues. J gave up 6 bases and V 11 bases, and 2 bases lay outside the gene matches. Germline-derived CDR1 and CDR2 are MNHNS and SASEGT. As DNA, the CDR3 is TGTGCCGGCGGGGGGGTCGAGCAGTACTTC. This encodes CAGGGVEQYF.

The gene calls are TRBV6-6 and TRBJ2-7, with unresolved D. This CDR3 region has 12 residues. Germline V lookup: CDR1 MNHNY, CDR2 SVGAGI (reference sequence). V lost 5 bases and J 4 bases, leaving 9 bases between the germline ends. CDR3 coding DNA: TGTGCCAGCAGTCCCCACACATACGAGCAGTACTTC. It is translated as CASSPHTYEQYF.

The chain is built from TRBV19 and TRBJ2-7; weak D call: TRBD1 (5 bases). V was clipped by 5 bases and J by 4 bases, with 12 bases between them. Germline assignment: CDR1 LNHDA and CDR2 SQIVND (reference sequence). CDR3 size: 13 residues. In DNA form, the CDR3 reads TGTGCCAGTAGTGGGGCCCCGATTTACGAGCAGTACTTC. This translates into CASSGAPIYEQYF.

This chain connects TRBV5-6 to TRBJ2-7, with D possibly TRBD1 on 6 matching bases. Germline loops: CDR1 SGHDT, CDR2 YYEEEE. The germline V and J ends were trimmed by 0 bases and 3 bases, with 25 bases remaining between them. CDR3 length equals 19 residues. The CDR3: CASSLVIPKDRSSIYEQYF. Here the CDR3 DNA reads TGTGCCAGCAGCTTGGTTATCCCGAAAGACAGGTCTTCTATCTACGAGCAGTACTTC. The complete variable domain, with remaining parts taken from reference TRBV5-6 and TRBJ2-7, reads DAGVTQSPTHLIKTRGQQVTLRCSPKSGHDTVSWYQQALGQGPQFIFQYYEEEERQRGNFPDRFSGHQFPNYSSELNVNALLLGDSALYLCASSLVIPKDRSSIYEQYFGPGTRLTVT.

The genes are TRBV5-8 and TRBJ1-6; D possibly corresponds to TRBD1 (6 bases). The CDR3 covers 13 residues. Trimming removed 4 bases from V and 10 bases from J, with 12 bases in between. Germline CDR1 reads SGHTS; CDR2 reads YDEGEE. The CDR3 bases are TGTGCCAGCAGCAACAGGGATGGCTCACCCCTCCACTTT. As protein: CASSNRDGSPLHF.